These 20 T cell receptor beta chains originate from one sample sequenced in a study of T cell repertoires in aging, cancer and after chemotherapy. Amplification of TCR beta used genomic DNA extracted from peripheral blood. A mixed TRB-A/B primer pool amplified rearranged TRB by multiplex touch-down PCR. TCRdb independently ran MiXCR on the multiplex PCR reads; one entry per CDR3 protein. The sample carries roughly 18,000 distinct CDR3 sequences, around 38% recorded once. Source material: blood. Receptor source: a human donor with a solid tumor.

The chain is built from TRBV15 and TRBJ2-2; the match to TRBD1 covers 7 bases. With V trimmed by 2 bases and J by 10 bases, 4 bases remained unmatched. Per the germline V gene, CDR1 is LNHNV and CDR2 is YYDKDF (reference sequence). The CDR3 length is 13 residues. The CDR3 protein is CATSRNQGVELFF. The CDR3 nucleotides are TGTGCCACCAGCAGAAATCAGGGGGTGGAGCTGTTTTTT.

The V and J genes are TRBV29-1 and TRBJ1-3; D gene ambiguous. This CDR3 contains 14 residues. Trimming stripped 1 base from V and 0 bases from J, with 7 bases between. The germline V gene has CDR1 SQVTM and CDR2 ANQGSEA. The CDR3 loop is CSVEVPNSGNTIYF. The CDR3 DNA reads as TGCAGCGTTGAAGTCCCCAACTCTGGAAACACCATATATTTT.

The chain combines TRBV15 with TRBJ2-3; D ambiguous. The germline V and J ends were trimmed by 5 bases and 0 bases, with 6 bases remaining between them. Germline V CDR1 and CDR2: LNHNV, YYDKDF (reference sequence). This CDR3 is built from 13 residues. The DNA for the CDR3 is TGTGCCACCAGCCCCCCCAGCACAGATACGCAGTATTTT. As protein: CATSPPSTDTQYF.

The chain links TRBV5-1 to TRBJ2-7, with D perhaps matching TRBD2 (6 bases). The CDR3 totals 16 residues. V was clipped by 4 bases and J by 2 bases, with 19 bases between them. Germline CDR1 and CDR2: SGHRS and YFSETQ. The CDR3 sequence: CASSPGSAGRPYEQYF. In nucleotides, the CDR3 is TGCGCCAGCAGCCCCGGGAGCGCAGGGCGGCCCTACGAGCAGTACTTC.

V gene TRBV7-9 combines with J gene TRBJ2-1; TRBD2 agrees at 9 bases. Germline V lookup: CDR1 SEHNR, CDR2 FQNEAQ (reference sequence). V lost 2 bases and J lost 7; bases outside the gene matches: 9. CDR3 length: 16 residues. The CDR3 region has the DNA TGTGCCAGCAGCTTAAGACGGCGGGAGGGCCAAAATGAGCAGTTCTTC. Its protein product is CASSLRRREGQNEQFF.

The chain couples TRBV6-4 to TRBJ1-5, with D possibly TRBD1 on 6 matching bases. Germline-derived CDR1 and CDR2 are MRHNA and SNTAGT. The CDR3 is made up of 15 amino acids. V shed 6 bases and J shed 7 bases, with 19 bases lying between them. The CDR3 bases are TGTGCCAGCAGGTTCCGGACAGTCCCGTACCAGCCCCAGCATTTT. Translated: CASRFRTVPYQPQHF.

V gene TRBV11-2 combines with J gene TRBJ2-7; 9 bases fit TRBD1. CDR3 length: 13 amino acids. The V and J ends lost 5 bases and 2 bases, in that order; junction bases with no gene match: 1. CDR1 and CDR2 (germline): SGHAT, FQNNGV. CDR3 sequence (DNA): TGTGCCAGCAGCCGACAGGGGGCCTACGAGCAGTACTTC. As protein: CASSRQGAYEQYF.

About this clonotype: A junction end diverges from the germline sequence, so it may reflect a read error. This chain joins TRBV4-3 and TRBJ2-3; the match to TRBD2 covers 9 bases. CDR1 is LGHNA, CDR2 YSLEER, per germline. There are 15 residues in the CDR3. The CDR3 sequence is CASTLSAGGWDKQYF. CDR3 nucleotide sequence: TGCGCCAGCACCCTTTCTGCGGGAGGGTGGGATAAGCAGTATTTT.

This clonotype was seen only a few times. The chain recombines TRBV10-3 with TRBJ2-5; 8 bases are shared with TRBD1. Trimming took 10 bases from V and 5 from J; bases not matched to a gene: 12. The CDR3 extends over 14 amino acids. Germline CDR1 reads ENHRY; CDR2 reads SYGVKD. The CDR3 reads CATRGDRQGETQYF. The CDR3 region has the DNA TGTGCCACCAGGGGGGACAGGCAAGGGGAGACCCAGTACTTC.

V and J are TRBV30 and TRBJ1-5, with TRBD1 matching 9 bases. CDR1 GTSNPN and CDR2 SVGIG come from the germline V gene (reference sequence). V trimming: 1 base; J trimming: 7 bases; junction bases outside the gene matches: 8. The CDR3 is 15 amino acids. DNA for the CDR3: TGTGCCTGGAGTGGGATGGGACAGGGCCTACAGCCCCAGCATTTT. Its protein product is CAWSGMGQGLQPQHF.

The rearrangement joins TRBV7-3 to TRBJ2-5; D is possibly TRBD1 (6 bases). CDR3 length: 15 residues. V was clipped by 5 bases and J by 2 bases, with 15 bases between them. Germline CDR1 reads SGHTA; CDR2 reads FQGTGA. CDR3 DNA: TGTGCCAGCAGCCCGGGACAATATATTCAAGAGACCCAGTACTTC. It yields the protein CASSPGQYIQETQYF.

This clonotype came up a few times. The CDR3 spells CASSSPQRETQYF. In DNA, the CDR3 is TGTGCCAGCAGCTCCCCTCAGAGAGAGACCCAGTACTTC. The gene calls are TRBV13 and TRBJ2-5; no reliable D call. Germline CDR1 is PRHDT and CDR2 is FYEKMQ (reference sequence). The CDR3 is 13 residues long. With 4 bases removed from V and 4 bases from J, the gap between germline ends came to 10 bases.

Worth noting for this clonotype: It may be a read error: a sequence one base away is much more abundant. V gene TRBV19 combines with J gene TRBJ2-3; a weak D match, TRBD2 (6 bases). This CDR3 has 12 amino acids. Looked up from germline, CDR1 is LNHDA and CDR2 is SQIVND (reference sequence). V lost 6 bases and J lost 4, with 8 bases in between. CDR3 sequence: CASSWGADTQYF. The CDR3 DNA is TGTGCCAGTAGCTGGGGGGCAGATACGCAGTATTTT.

A remark on this clonotype: Since the CDR3 does not end with the conserved phenylalanine or tryptophan, this likely comes from a read error. The V call is TRBV5-6, the J call TRBJ2-7; D is undetermined. Germline CDR1 is SGHDT and CDR2 is YYEEEE. With 0 bases removed from V and 3 bases from J, the gap between germline ends came to 4 bases. This CDR3 has 12 amino acids. CDR3 nucleotide sequence: TGTGCCAGCAGCTTGGGGGTCTACGAGCAGTACCTC. This encodes CASSLGVYEQYL.

This clonotype was recorded a few times. The chain combines TRBV5-5 with TRBJ2-3; 11 bases fit TRBD1. V shed 3 bases, J shed 4 bases, and the junction held 7 bases outside the gene matches. CDR1 SGHKS and CDR2 YYEKEE come from the germline V gene (reference sequence). The CDR3 spans 16 residues. CDR3 bases: TGTGCCAGCAGCTGGACAGGGGGCGGGAACCCAGATACGCAGTATTTT. Translated, it gives CASSWTGGGNPDTQYF.

This clonotype has more than one count but fewer than ten. The gene calls are TRBV6-1 and TRBJ1-3; D is unresolved. The CDR3 is 12 residues long. Germline CDR1 MNHNS, CDR2 SASEGT. V lost 8 bases to trimming and J lost 1 base, with 6 bases between them. CDR3 sequence: CASFGSGNTIYF. The CDR3, as DNA: TGTGCCAGCTTCGGGTCTGGAAACACCATATATTTT.

Note on this clonotype: The junction does not match germline at one end; this may be a read error. This chain uses TRBV6-5 with TRBJ2-5, with no clear D. The CDR3 is 11 amino acids. From germline, CDR1 is MNHEY and CDR2 SVGAGI. This CDR3 is CTSSYGQTQYF. The CDR3 nucleotides are TGTACCAGCAGTTACGGGCAGACCCAGTACTTC.

This clonotype was seen only once. The junction departs from the called germline gene at one end, perhaps through a read error. The V call is TRBV12-3 or TRBV12-4, the J call TRBJ2-3; 9 bases match TRBD2. There are 15 residues in the CDR3. The CDR3 nucleotides are TGTGCCAGCAGCTTAGCGGGGGTCAACACAGATACGCAGTATTTT. Protein product: CASSLAGVNTDTQYF.

V usage is TRBV15 and J usage is TRBJ2-4; 8 nucleotides align to TRBD2. This CDR3 has 16 residues. After removal of 1 base from V and 8 bases from J, the junction contained 10 bases not matched to a gene. Germline CDR1 LNHNV, CDR2 YYDKDF (reference sequence). The CDR3 here is CATSRGVGDGRDIQYF. CDR3 DNA: TGTGCCACCAGCAGAGGGGTGGGCGACGGGAGGGACATTCAGTACTTC. The full variable domain, completed using reference TRBV15 and TRBJ2-4, is DAMVIQNPRYQVTQFGKPVTLSCSQTLNHNVMYWYQQKSSQAPKLLFHYYDKDFNNEADTPDNFQSRRPNTSFCFLDIRSPGLGDTAMYLCATSRGVGDGRDIQYFGAGTRLSVL.

This clonotype appeared a few times. The chain joins TRBV6-6 to TRBJ2-5, with TRBD1 identical over 7 bases. The CDR3 sequence is 14 residues long. V trimming: 6 bases; J trimming: 4 bases; junction bases outside the gene matches: 8. The germline V gene has CDR1 MNHNY and CDR2 SVGAGI (reference sequence). The CDR3 DNA follows: TGTGCCAGCAGAGGGGGCTGGGGTCGAGAGACCCAGTACTTC. Amino acids: CASRGGWGRETQYF.